A single sample gave rise to the 12 T cell receptor beta chains below, sequenced in a study of metastatic and nonmetastatic thyroid tumors. All patients reached thyroid surgery having received no treatment beforehand. TCRdb re-analyzed the PCR reads using MiXCR. The table lists 2,000 to 3,000 clones, 25% to 30% of them singletons, with about a fifth in the top ten. Sequencing used tumor tissue. The receptor set was obtained from a female donor with papillary thyroid cancer or a benign thyroid nodule (not recorded which). Some clones in this sample may be carry-over from other donors' samples.

The chain recombines TRBV5-8 with TRBJ1-2, with D hard to call. The germline CDR1 and CDR2 sequences are SGHTS and YDEGEE. V was shortened by 0 bases and J by 7 bases, with 13 bases between the two germline ends. The CDR3 sequence is 14 residues long. The CDR3 nucleotides read TGTGCCAGCAGCTTGGTAGGGCCCATCCGTGGCTACACCTTC. It codes for CASSLVGPIRGYTF.

The J gene is TRBJ2-2, the V gene TRBV11-2; the match to TRBD2 covers 8 bases. Germline lookup yields CDR1 SGHAT and CDR2 FQNNGV. This CDR3 has 16 residues. V lost 6 bases, J lost 4 bases, and 10 bases stayed unmatched. This CDR3 reads CASSPSGSWTTGELFF. The CDR3 nucleotides read TGTGCCAGCAGTCCGAGCGGGAGCTGGACCACCGGGGAGCTGTTTTTT.

This clone was detected only a few times. The chain recombines TRBV28 with TRBJ2-5; D perhaps matches TRBD1 (5 bases). Trimming removed 4 bases from V and 4 bases from J, with 13 bases in between. The CDR3 has 14 residues. CDR1 is MDHEN and CDR2 is SYDVKM in the germline V gene. For the CDR3, the DNA is TGTGCCAGCAGTTATGCGGTGGGGCGAGAGACCCAGTACTTC. As protein: CASSYAVGRETQYF.

The V call is TRBV5-1, the J call TRBJ2-7; 7 bases are a match to TRBD1. The J segment lost 5 bases and the V segment lost 1 base, leaving 6 bases of the junction unmatched. The CDR3 is 14 residues long. Germline CDR1 is SGHRS and CDR2 is YFSETQ. The CDR3 loop reads CASSLTQGDHEQYF. Written as DNA, the CDR3 is TGCGCCAGCAGCTTGACCCAGGGGGACCACGAGCAGTACTTC.

The V and J genes are TRBV27 and TRBJ2-3, with D tentatively TRBD1 (5 bases). Germline V gene sequence: CDR1 MNHEY, CDR2 SMNVEV (reference sequence). CDR3 length: 16 amino acids. V lost 5 bases and J lost 4, with 19 bases in between. CDR3 coding DNA: TGTGCCAGCAGTCCAAAGACAGAGTTAGGACCAGATACGCAGTATTTT. It specifies CASSPKTELGPDTQYF.

This clone was seen ten or more times. The CDR3 region has the DNA TGTGCCAGCAGTTTATGGGGGACAGGGGAGTCTGGGGCCAACGTCCTGACTTTC. It specifies CASSLWGTGESGANVLTF. This rearrangement joins TRBV27 to TRBJ2-6; 10 bases match TRBD1. The V and J ends lost 1 base and 1 base, in that order; junction bases with no gene match: 4. The CDR3 has 18 residues. Germline V gene sequence: CDR1 MNHEY, CDR2 SMNVEV (reference sequence).

This clone is large. The CDR3 region has the DNA TGTGCCAGCACCCCGGGTGACACCGGGAGGGGTAGTCACTATGGCTACACCTTC. Protein: CASTPGDTGRGSHYGYTF. V gene TRBV12-3 or TRBV12-4 combines with J gene TRBJ1-2; possible D gene TRBD1, 5 bases. V dropped 7 bases and J dropped 3 bases, with 27 bases sitting between them. This CDR3 is built from 18 residues.

The J gene is TRBJ2-4, the V gene TRBV29-1; 7 bases agree with TRBD2. Germline V gene data show CDR1 as SQVTM and CDR2 as ANQGSEA. Trimming removed 1 base from V and 6 bases from J; junction bases left unmatched: 3. This CDR3 spans 13 amino acids. In DNA form, the CDR3 reads TGCAGCGTTGAAGCGGGAGGTGCAAACATTCAGTACTTC. It translates to CSVEAGGANIQYF.

Sample share makes this clone large. This chain uses TRBV6-1 with TRBJ2-2; possibly TRBD2 for D (5 bases). Deletions cut 6 bases from V and 3 bases from J, with 11 bases between. This CDR3 contains 14 residues. CDR1 MNHNS and CDR2 SASEGT come from the germline V gene. For the CDR3, the DNA is TGTGCCAGCAGGCGGGTATATGACACCGGGGAGCTGTTTTTT. It yields the protein CASRRVYDTGELFF.

This clone showed up just once. V is TRBV7-9 and J is TRBJ1-6; D is unclear. The V gene's germline CDR1 is SEHNR and CDR2 FQNEAQ (reference sequence). Deletions cut 0 bases from V and 7 bases from J, with 10 bases between. The length of the CDR3 is 15 residues. CDR3: CASSLAAGSNSPLHF. CDR3 bases: TGTGCCAGCAGCTTAGCTGCGGGGTCGAATTCACCCCTCCACTTT.

There are a few counts of this clone. This chain links TRBV20-1 with TRBJ2-3; 8 positions match TRBD2. The CDR3 sequence is 15 residues long. The junction had 8 bases not matched to a gene; V was cut back by 4 bases and J by 2 bases. The germline CDR1 and CDR2 sequences are DFQATT and SNEGSKA (reference sequence). In DNA form, the CDR3 reads TGCAGTGCTACCGAAGCGGGAGTTTACACAGATACGCAGTATTTT. Protein sequence: CSATEAGVYTDTQYF.

V is TRBV6-1 and J is TRBJ2-5; D possibly corresponds to TRBD1 (5 bases). Trimming removed 8 bases at V and 5 bases at J, with 12 bases between. This CDR3 is built from 12 residues. Germline lookup yields CDR1 MNHNS and CDR2 SASEGT. CDR3 sequence: CASDSYGETQYF. The CDR3, as DNA: TGTGCCAGCGACAGCTATGGGGAGACCCAGTACTTC.